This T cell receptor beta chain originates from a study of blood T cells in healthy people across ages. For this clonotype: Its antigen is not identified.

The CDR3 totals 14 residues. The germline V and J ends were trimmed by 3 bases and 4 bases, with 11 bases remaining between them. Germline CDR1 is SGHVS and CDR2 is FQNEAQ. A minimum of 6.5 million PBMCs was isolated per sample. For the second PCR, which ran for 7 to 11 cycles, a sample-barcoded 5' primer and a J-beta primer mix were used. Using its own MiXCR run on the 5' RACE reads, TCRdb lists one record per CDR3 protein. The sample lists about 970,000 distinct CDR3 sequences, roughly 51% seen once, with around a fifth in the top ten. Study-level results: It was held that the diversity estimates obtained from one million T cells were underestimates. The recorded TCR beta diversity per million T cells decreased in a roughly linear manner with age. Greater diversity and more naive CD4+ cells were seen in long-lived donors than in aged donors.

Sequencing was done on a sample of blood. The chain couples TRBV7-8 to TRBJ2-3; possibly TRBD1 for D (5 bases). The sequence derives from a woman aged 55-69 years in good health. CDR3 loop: CASSFQGRADTQYF. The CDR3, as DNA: TGTGCCAGCAGCTTTCAGGGCCGCGCAGATACGCAGTATTTT.